A single sample is the source of the 30 T cell receptor beta chains below, sequenced in a study of shared clonotypes between healthy human individuals. TCRdb's copy holds only in-frame clones and misses some; the assay was immunoSEQ multiplex PCR. This sample has some 530,000 clones, with about 78% found just once. Source material: PBMCs. The source of these receptors is a woman aged 40 to 50 in good health. Some clones in this sample may be carry-over from other donors' samples.

CDR3 sequence reads: CAWSGTGGRTDTQYF. DNA of the CDR3: TGTGCCTGGAGTGGGACAGGGGGTCGCACAGATACGCAGTATTTT. V usage is TRBV30 and J usage is TRBJ2-3; 10 positions agree with TRBD1. The CDR3 spans 15 residues. Germline CDR1 reads GTSNPN; CDR2 reads SVGIG (reference sequence). J gave up 1 base and V 1 base, and 2 bases lay outside the gene matches.

The chain carries TRBV6-5 and TRBJ1-3, with D uncertain. The germline V gene has CDR1 MNHEY and CDR2 SVGAGI. V dropped 6 bases and J dropped 4 bases, with 13 bases sitting between them. The CDR3 consists of 14 residues. CDR3 sequence (DNA): TGTGCCAGCAGGACGACCCCCACCGGAAACACCATATATTTT. This sequence encodes CASRTTPTGNTIYF.

The chain carries TRBV29-1 and TRBJ1-1; D gene ambiguous. V lost 0 bases, J lost 1 base, and 12 bases lay in between. Looked up from germline, CDR1 is SQVTM and CDR2 is ANQGSEA. CDR3 length: 15 residues. The CDR3 DNA sequence: TGCAGCGTTGAAGATAAGGGCAGGAGGAACACTGAAGCTTTCTTT. Translating it yields CSVEDKGRRNTEAFF.

The rearrangement uses TRBV5-1 and TRBJ2-2; D is possibly TRBD2 (5 bases). Germline V lookup: CDR1 SGHRS, CDR2 YFSETQ. This CDR3 is built from 15 residues. The V end lost 2 bases, the J end lost 6 bases, and 14 bases lay between the germline ends. The chain's CDR3 is CASSLRGAGAGELFF. CDR3 sequence (DNA): TGCGCCAGCAGCTTACGAGGCGCCGGGGCCGGGGAGCTGTTTTTT.

This clone was counted only a few times. A far more abundant clone sits one base away, making this likely a read error. The genes are TRBV27 and TRBJ2-1; D is ambiguous. Germline CDR1 and CDR2: MNHEY and SMNVEV (reference sequence). The CDR3 sequence is 11 residues long. For the CDR3, the DNA is TGTGCCAGCTCCGATTACAATGAGCGGTTCTTC. Residues: CASSDYNERFF.

The chain has TRBV4-3 and TRBJ2-5, with D hard to call. The J call may be wrong; the DNA end is better matched by TRBJ2-7. The CDR3 is 14 residues long. Germline V gene sequence: CDR1 LGHNA, CDR2 YSLEER. The CDR3 DNA is TGCGCCAGCAGCCCCGTGCTGAACTCCTACGAGCAGTACTTC. Residues: CASSPVLNSYEQYF.

The table lists this clone with a count of one. V usage is TRBV18 and J usage is TRBJ2-6; tentatively, D is TRBD1 (6 bases). The V and J ends lost 3 bases and 2 bases respectively, with 11 bases between them. Germline assignment: CDR1 KGHSH and CDR2 LQKENI. The CDR3 has 16 residues. The CDR3 bases are TGTGCCAGCTCACCTCCCGGGACAACTGGGGCCAACGTCCTGACTTTC. As protein: CASSPPGTTGANVLTF. Based on the CDR3 plus reference TRBV18 and TRBJ2-6, the full variable domain is NAGVMQNPRHLVRRRGQEARLRCSPMKGHSHVYWYRQLPEEGLKFMVYLQKENIIDESGMPKERFSAEFPKEGPSILRIQQVVRGDSAAYFCASSPPGTTGANVLTFGAGSRLTVL.

The chain combines TRBV28 with TRBJ1-3, with 7 nucleotides matching TRBD1. This CDR3 comprises 15 residues. The V segment lost 7 bases and the J segment 0 bases; nucleotides outside the gene matches: 6. CDR1 is MDHEN and CDR2 is SYDVKM in the germline V gene. The CDR3 nucleotides read TGTGCCAGCACGAACAGGGGTTACTCTGGAAACACCATATATTTT. Translation: CASTNRGYSGNTIYF.

As concerns this clone: This sample includes further DNA sequences coding for the same CDR3. The CDR3 region is CASSLASRETQYF. CDR3 nucleotide sequence: TGCGCCAGCAGCTTGGCCAGTAGAGAGACCCAGTACTTC. The V and J genes are TRBV5-1 and TRBJ2-5; no definite D call. Germline CDR1 reads SGHRS; CDR2 reads YFSETQ. The ends were cut back, 0 bases at V and 4 bases at J, with 7 bases in the middle. This CDR3 has 13 amino acids.

The chain carries TRBV6-6 and TRBJ2-7; 9 bases line up with TRBD1. The ends lost 2 bases at V and 2 bases at J; junction bases unmatched: 1. The CDR3 totals 14 residues. Germline V lookup: CDR1 MNHNY, CDR2 SVGAGI (reference sequence). The CDR3 spells CASSYTGGAYEQYF. DNA for the CDR3: TGTGCCAGCAGTTACACAGGGGGCGCCTACGAGCAGTACTTC.

The chain couples TRBV7-9 to TRBJ1-2; D unclear. Trimming took 4 bases from V and 5 from J, leaving 8 bases between them. The CDR3 sequence is 12 residues long. CDR1 is SEHNR, CDR2 FQNEAQ, per germline (reference sequence). CDR3 nucleotides: TGTGCCAGCAGCTCCAAGAGTTATGGCTACACCTTC. It is translated as CASSSKSYGYTF.

This chain links TRBV5-1 with TRBJ2-7; 7 bases fit TRBD2. The germline gives CDR1 SGHRS, CDR2 YFSETQ. This CDR3 region has 13 residues. After removal of 2 bases from V and 4 bases from J, the junction contained 3 bases not matched to a gene. CDR3 protein: CASSLDGRYEQYF. CDR3 sequence (DNA): TGCGCCAGCAGCTTAGACGGGAGGTACGAGCAGTACTTC.

Comments on this clone: This sequence may be a read error, since a much larger clone differs from it by one base. This chain connects TRBV7-8 to TRBJ2-7, with unresolved D. The CDR3 is 14 amino acids. Germline values: CDR1 SGHVS, CDR2 FQNEAQ. The CDR3 bases are TGTGCCAGCAGCTTAGGCCCTGAGACCTACGAGCGGTACTTC. It yields the protein CASSLGPETYERYF.

The CDR3 reads CASSPIGQPNTEAFF. In DNA, the CDR3 is TGTGCCAGCAGCCCCATCGGGCAGCCGAACACTGAAGCTTTCTTT. V gene TRBV25-1 combines with J gene TRBJ1-1, with unresolved D. Germline V gene data show CDR1 as MGHDK and CDR2 as SYGVNS. The CDR3 runs to 15 residues. V lost 6 bases and J lost 1, with 15 bases in between.

The chain recombines TRBV7-2 with TRBJ2-1; the match to TRBD2 covers 9 bases. CDR3 length: 15 residues. The V and J ends lost 1 base and 9 bases, in that order; junction bases with no gene match: 7. Germline V gene sequence: CDR1 SGHTA, CDR2 FQGNSA. Here the CDR3 DNA reads TGTGCCAGCAGCTTAGTAGTGACTAGCGGCGTTGAGCAGTTCTTC. Translated: CASSLVVTSGVEQFF.

There are a few counts of this clone. The rearrangement joins TRBV4-3 to TRBJ1-4; 11 nucleotides line up with TRBD1. The CDR3 spans 16 residues. The V gene end was trimmed by 1 base and the J gene end by 7 bases; junction bases not matched to a gene: 5. Per the germline V gene, CDR1 is LGHNA and CDR2 is YSLEER. DNA of the CDR3: TGCGCCAGCAGCCAAGGGGGCGGGACAGGGGGTGAAAAACTGTTTTTT. This codes for CASSQGGGTGGEKLFF.

This rearrangement joins TRBV11-2 to TRBJ2-7, with D perhaps TRBD1 or TRBD2 (6 bases each). The V end lost 5 bases, the J end lost 3 bases, and 11 bases lay between the germline ends. Germline CDR1 and CDR2: SGHAT and FQNNGV. The CDR3 is made up of 13 amino acids. CDR3 region: CASSIGGGYEQYF. In DNA form, the CDR3 reads TGTGCCAGCAGCATAGGGGGAGGCTACGAGCAGTACTTC.

This chain joins TRBV5-1 and TRBJ2-3; 7 bases match TRBD2. Germline-derived CDR1 and CDR2 are SGHRS and YFSETQ. CDR3 length: 13 amino acids. With 4 bases clipped from V and 4 bases from J, the junction kept 3 bases outside the gene matches. CDR3 amino acids: CASSPSGADTQYF. The CDR3 region has the DNA TGCGCCAGCAGCCCGAGCGGGGCAGATACGCAGTATTTT.

The rearrangement joins TRBV7-6 to TRBJ2-1, with D possibly TRBD2 on 5 matching bases. V shed 6 bases and J shed 5 bases, with 11 bases lying between them. The CDR3 length is 13 residues. The V gene's germline CDR1 is SGHVS and CDR2 FNYEAQ. CDR3 in DNA: TGTGCCAGCAGTAAAGGACTCCACAATGAGCAGTTCTTC. Amino acids: CASSKGLHNEQFF.

The CDR3 DNA reads as TGTGCCAGCAGCCCGGCGGGGGGAATTAATTCACCCCTCCACTTT. Residues: CASSPAGGINSPLHF. This chain links TRBV7-3 with TRBJ1-6; tentative D call: TRBD1 (5 bases). The CDR3 totals 15 residues. Trimming stripped 5 bases from V and 6 bases from J, with 14 bases between. From germline, CDR1 is SGHTA and CDR2 FQGTGA.

The J gene is TRBJ2-3, the V gene TRBV6-5, with D unresolved. Germline V gene lookup returns CDR1 MNHEY and CDR2 SVGAGI. The CDR3 sequence is 14 residues long. V gave up 2 bases and J gave up 4 bases, with 10 bases separating them. CDR3 sequence reads: CASSYGLLPDTQYF. The CDR3, as DNA: TGTGCCAGCAGTTACGGTTTGCTCCCAGATACGCAGTATTTT.

This clone showed up many times. V usage is TRBV2 and J usage is TRBJ2-1, with 7 bases matching TRBD2. After removal of 4 bases from V and 7 bases from J, the junction contained 10 bases not matched to a gene. The CDR3 contains 15 residues. CDR1 is SNHLY, CDR2 FYNNEI, per germline. The CDR3 DNA follows: TGTGCCAGCAGTGGGGGTAGCGGGTTCGCGAATGAGCAGTTCTTC. Translating gives CASSGGSGFANEQFF.

A word on this clone: A far larger clone is a single base away, which makes a read error likely. V gene TRBV5-4 combines with J gene TRBJ1-4; TRBD1 matches at 9 bases. The CDR3 length is 18 residues. The V gene's germline CDR1 is SGHNT and CDR2 YYREEE (reference sequence). The CDR3 bases are TGTGCCAGCAGCGCAGGGACAGGGCATTTTGCAACTAATGAAGAACTGTTTTTT. Translation: CASSAGTGHFATNEELFF.

The chain recombines TRBV19 with TRBJ2-7; 7 bases agree with TRBD1. Germline V gene lookup returns CDR1 LNHDA and CDR2 SQIVND (reference sequence). CDR3 size: 16 residues. Trimming removed 5 bases from V and 3 bases from J; junction bases left unmatched: 13. CDR3 coding DNA: TGTGCCAGTAGTCACTCCCGGGACAGCGTGATCTACGAGCAGTACTTC. Translating it yields CASSHSRDSVIYEQYF.

The chain recombines TRBV6-5 with TRBJ2-7; TRBD1 might be the D (5 bases). The V end lost 4 bases, the J end lost 4 bases, and 20 bases lay between the germline ends. CDR3 size: 16 residues. Per germline, CDR1 MNHEY and CDR2 SVGAGI. The CDR3 region is CASSLRIQGIVYEQYF. The CDR3 region has the DNA TGTGCCAGCAGTTTACGGATCCAGGGTATTGTATACGAGCAGTACTTC.

The chain combines TRBV6-1 with TRBJ2-1, with TRBD1 matching over 8 bases. This CDR3 is built from 14 residues. In germline, CDR1 is MNHNS, CDR2 SASEGT. J lost 3 bases, V lost 7 bases, and 5 bases had no gene match. CDR3 sequence reads: CASTEDRDYNEQFF. In DNA, the CDR3 is TGTGCCAGCACCGAGGACAGGGACTACAATGAGCAGTTCTTC.

This chain uses TRBV9 with TRBJ1-5, with D maybe TRBD1 (6 bases). The germline CDR1 and CDR2 sequences are SGDLS and YYNGEE. V gave up 0 bases and J gave up 6 bases, with 10 bases separating them. The length of the CDR3 is 14 residues. This CDR3 reads CASSVARDTQPQHF. Here the CDR3 DNA reads TGTGCCAGCAGCGTAGCTCGGGACACTCAGCCCCAGCATTTT.

This chain links TRBV19 with TRBJ2-7; no reliable D call. Trimming left V 1 base short and J 5 bases short, with 15 bases between. The CDR3 is made up of 15 amino acids. Germline-derived CDR1 and CDR2 are LNHDA and SQIVND (reference sequence). The DNA of the CDR3 is TGTGCCAGTAGTATAGGTTGGCAGGCTGCAAACGAGCAGTACTTC. Protein product: CASSIGWQAANEQYF. Full variable domain (remainder filled in from reference TRBV19 and TRBJ2-7): DGGITQSPKYLFRKEGQNVTLSCEQNLNHDAMYWYRQDPGQGLRLIYYSQIVNDFQKGDIAEGYSVSREKKESFPLTVTSAQKNPTAFYLCASSIGWQAANEQYFGPGTRLTVT.

The chain combines TRBV10-3 with TRBJ1-1, with TRBD1 as a possible D gene (6 bases). The germline V gene encodes CDR1 ENHRY and CDR2 SYGVKD. The V end lost 0 bases, the J end lost 5 bases, and 13 bases lay between the germline ends. This CDR3 spans 15 amino acids. CDR3 protein: CAISESGWQGTEAFF. CDR3 in DNA: TGTGCCATCAGTGAGTCTGGCTGGCAGGGGACTGAAGCTTTCTTT.

This clone has just one count. CDR3 region: CASSLGGSDTEAFF. CDR3 coding DNA: TGCGCCAGCAGCTTGGGGGGTTCGGACACTGAAGCTTTCTTT. V and J are TRBV5-1 and TRBJ1-1; D not certain. CDR1 and CDR2 from the germline V gene are SGHRS and YFSETQ. The CDR3 consists of 14 residues. V lost 0 bases, J lost 3 bases, and 9 bases lay in between.